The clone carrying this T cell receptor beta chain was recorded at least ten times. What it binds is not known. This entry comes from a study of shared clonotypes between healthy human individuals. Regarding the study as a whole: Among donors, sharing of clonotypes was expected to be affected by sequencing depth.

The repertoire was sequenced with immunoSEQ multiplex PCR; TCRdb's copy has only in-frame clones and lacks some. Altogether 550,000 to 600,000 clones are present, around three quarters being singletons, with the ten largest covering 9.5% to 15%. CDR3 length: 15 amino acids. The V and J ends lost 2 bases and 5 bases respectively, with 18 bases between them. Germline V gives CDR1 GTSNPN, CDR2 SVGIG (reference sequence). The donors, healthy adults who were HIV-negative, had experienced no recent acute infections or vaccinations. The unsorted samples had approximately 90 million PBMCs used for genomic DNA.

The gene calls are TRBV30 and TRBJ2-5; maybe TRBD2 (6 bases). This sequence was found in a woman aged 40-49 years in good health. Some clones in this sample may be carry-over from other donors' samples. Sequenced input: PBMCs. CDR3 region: CAWSTWGEVWETQYF. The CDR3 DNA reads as TGTGCCTGGAGTACCTGGGGGGAGGTCTGGGAGACCCAGTACTTC. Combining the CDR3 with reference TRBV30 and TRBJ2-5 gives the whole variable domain SQTIHQWPATLVQPVGSPLSLECTVEGTSNPNLYWYRQAAGRGLQLLFYSVGIGQISSEVPQNLSASRPQDRQFILSSKKLLLSDSGFYLCAWSTWGEVWETQYFGPGTRLLVL.